The T cell receptor (beta chain) described here comes from a study of vaccination and CD4 T cells after COVID-19. Study-level information: Post-vaccine sampling followed dose two by a median 72 days (range 14 to 241).

CD4+ T cells that had been cultured provided DNA sequenced with the Oncomine TCR Beta short-read assay. Genomic DNA was isolated from cultured CD4+ T cells. One entry per CDR3 protein results from TCRdb running MiXCR on the PCR reads. The profile shows just over 20,000 distinct CDR3 sequences, 62% of them singletons. As to treatment: roughly 10-day PBMC culture with coronavirus spike peptide pools or control peptides (ViraFEST assay). Broader study findings: In convalescent patients, 304 of 307 vaccine-specific clones were mono-reactive for SARS-CoV-2 spike.

To note about this clonotype: Its cognate antigen is unknown.

The sequencing used CD4+ T cells from blood, cultured in vitro, collected before SARS-CoV-2 vaccination. The receptor was isolated from a human donor who received a COVID-19 vaccine.

The CDR3 is CASSLSGRNTEAFF. CDR3 DNA: TGTGCCAGCAGCTTATCAGGAAGGAACACTGAAGCTTTCTTT. This rearrangement joins TRBV7-9 to TRBJ1-1, with unresolved D. The CDR3 covers 14 residues. V lost 2 bases and J 1 base, leaving 8 bases between the germline ends. Germline CDR1 reads SEHNR; CDR2 reads FQNEAQ (reference sequence). The variable domain in full, completed from reference TRBV7-9 and TRBJ1-1, reads DTGVSQNPRHKITKRGQNVTFRCDPISEHNRLYWYRQTLGQGPEFLTYFQNEAQLEKSRLLSDRFSAERPKGSFSTLEIQRTEQGDSAMYLCASSLSGRNTEAFFGQGTRLTVV.